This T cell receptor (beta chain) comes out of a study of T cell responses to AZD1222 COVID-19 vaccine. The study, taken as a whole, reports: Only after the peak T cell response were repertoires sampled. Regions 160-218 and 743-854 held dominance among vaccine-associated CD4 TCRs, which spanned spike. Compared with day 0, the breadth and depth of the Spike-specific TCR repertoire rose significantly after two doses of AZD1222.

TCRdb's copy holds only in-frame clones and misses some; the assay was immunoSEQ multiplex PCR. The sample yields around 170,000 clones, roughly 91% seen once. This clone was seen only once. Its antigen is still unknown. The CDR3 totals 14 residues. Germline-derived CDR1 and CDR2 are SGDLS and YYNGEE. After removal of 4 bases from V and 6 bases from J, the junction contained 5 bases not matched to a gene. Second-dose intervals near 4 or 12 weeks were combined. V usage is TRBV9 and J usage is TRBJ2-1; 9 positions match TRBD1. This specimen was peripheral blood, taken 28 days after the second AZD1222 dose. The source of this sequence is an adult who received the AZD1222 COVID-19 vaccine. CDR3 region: CASSPQGASNEQFF. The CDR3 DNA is TGTGCCAGCAGCCCACAGGGGGCTAGCAATGAGCAGTTCTTC.